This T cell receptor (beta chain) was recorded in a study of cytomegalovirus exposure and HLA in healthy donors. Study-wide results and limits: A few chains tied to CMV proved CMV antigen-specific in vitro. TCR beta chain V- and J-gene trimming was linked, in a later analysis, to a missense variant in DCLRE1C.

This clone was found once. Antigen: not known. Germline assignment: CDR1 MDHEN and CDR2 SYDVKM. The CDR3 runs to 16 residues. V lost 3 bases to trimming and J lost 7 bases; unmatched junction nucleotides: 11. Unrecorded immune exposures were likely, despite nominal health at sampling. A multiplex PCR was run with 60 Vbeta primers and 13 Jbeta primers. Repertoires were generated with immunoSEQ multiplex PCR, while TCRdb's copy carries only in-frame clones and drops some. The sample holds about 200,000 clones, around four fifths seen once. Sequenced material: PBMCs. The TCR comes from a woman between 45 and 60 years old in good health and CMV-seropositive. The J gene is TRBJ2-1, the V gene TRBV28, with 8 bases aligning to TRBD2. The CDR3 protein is CASSFFGGALRNEQFF. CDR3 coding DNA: TGTGCCAGCAGTTTTTTCGGGGGGGCCTTAAGGAATGAGCAGTTCTTC.